This TCR beta chain was sequenced for a study of blood T cells in healthy people across ages. The CDR3 consists of 12 residues. The V and J ends lost 7 bases and 5 bases respectively, with 11 bases between them. From germline, CDR1 is SNHLY and CDR2 FYNNEI. For the second PCR, which ran for about 7 to 11 cycles, a sample-barcoded 5' primer and a J-beta primer mix were used. MiXCR, applied by TCRdb to the 5' RACE reads, yields one record per CDR3 protein. The sample carries about 640,000 distinct CDR3 sequences, under 70% recorded once. The TCR comes from a man between 60 and 75 years old in good health. The specimen sequenced was blood. The chain has TRBV2 and TRBJ2-5, with D unclear. CDR3 region: CASTALGETQYF. As DNA, the CDR3 is TGTGCCAGCACGGCTCTGGGGGAGACCCAGTACTTC.